This T cell receptor beta chain was identified in a study of shared clonotypes between healthy human individuals. The ends lost 1 base at V and 2 bases at J; junction bases unmatched: 5. Germline CDR1 reads SGHTA; CDR2 reads FQGNSA. The CDR3 runs 16 residues. Findings and limits, study-wide: The low donor count limited represented genetic and exposure-history diversity.

The material for each subset, its genomic DNA, was split evenly across several immunoSEQ plates. DNA input for the unsorted PBMC replicate PCRs was roughly 290 ng, some 31,000 T cell genomes. Authors' analysis steps: Sequence data from immunoSEQ were junction-only and lacked quality scores; consequently, filtering differed. This table comes from immunoSEQ multiplex PCR, and its TCRdb copy is limited to in-frame clones, with some not included. V and J calls and clone size are as listed in that table; D and trimming were resolved from the DNA. The sample gives about 470,000 clones, around 75% of which show up once; 13% is in the top ten. Comment on this clone: The antigen is not known.

Material: PBMCs. The clonotype originates from a woman in her forties in good health. Some clones in this sample may be carry-over from other donors' samples. The chain couples TRBV7-2 to TRBJ1-3; 7 bases fit TRBD1. The CDR3 DNA follows: TGTGCCAGCAGCTTAGGGCACACAGGGGCTGGAAACACCATATATTTT. This translates into CASSLGHTGAGNTIYF.